These 4 T cell receptor beta chains were all obtained from the same sample, sequenced in a study of blood T cell repertoires in COVID-19. Sequencing used immunoSEQ multiplex PCR; TCRdb keeps in-frame clones, though not all of them. The sample lists around 130,000 clones; roughly 86% were seen once. The specimen was peripheral blood. All receptors come from a woman aged 60-75 years with acute or convalescent COVID-19.

The rearrangement joins TRBV6-5 to TRBJ1-3, with D tentatively TRBD1 (6 bases). Trimming pared 8 bases from V and 4 bases from J, leaving 9 bases between. The CDR3 has 12 amino acids. Germline values: CDR1 MNHEY, CDR2 SVGAGI. The CDR3 nucleotides are TGTGCCAGCGCAGGGGACGGAAACACCATATATTTT. Translated: CASAGDGNTIYF.

The genes are TRBV6-5 and TRBJ2-1, with D perhaps matching TRBD2 (6 bases). From germline, CDR1 is MNHEY and CDR2 SVGAGI. CDR3 length equals 14 residues. Trimming took off 6 bases at V and 6 bases at J, with 15 bases between the two ends. The chain's CDR3 is CASRGLPRSNEQFF. Here the CDR3 DNA reads TGTGCCAGCAGGGGACTTCCTAGGTCCAATGAGCAGTTCTTC.

Only a few counts were recorded for this clone. The genes are TRBV29-1 and TRBJ2-3, with 11 bases aligning to TRBD2. This CDR3 is 15 amino acids long. V trimming: 5 bases; J trimming: 6 bases; junction bases outside the gene matches: 10. Per germline, CDR1 SQVTM and CDR2 ANQGSEA. The CDR3 loop reads CSVRLAGPAGDTQYF. CDR3 nucleotides: TGCAGCGTTCGACTAGCGGGACCCGCCGGCGATACGCAGTATTTT.

The chain combines TRBV11-3 with TRBJ2-3, with a weak D call TRBD1 (6 bases). V was pared by 2 bases and J by 3 bases, with 9 bases between. Germline-derived CDR1 and CDR2 are SGHNT and YENEEA. The CDR3 has 14 residues. CDR3 sequence reads: CASSLLRGTDTQYF. CDR3 coding DNA: TGTGCCAGCAGCTTACTTAGGGGGACAGATACGCAGTATTTT. The variable domain in full, with the rest retrieved from reference TRBV11-3 and TRBJ2-3, is EAGVVQSPRYKIIEKKQPVAFWCNPISGHNTLYWYLQNLGQGPELLIRYENEEAVDDSQLPKDRFSAERLKGVDSTLKIQPAELGDSAVYLCASSLLRGTDTQYFGPGTRLTVL.